This entry lists 30 T cell receptor beta chains sequenced from one sample in a study of blood T cells in healthy people across ages. It was with a sample-barcoded 5' primer and a J-beta primer mix that a second PCR of about 6 to 12 cycles was run. TCRdb fed the 5' RACE reads into MiXCR, producing one record per CDR3 protein. The sample contains some 940,000 distinct CDR3 sequences, almost 30% of which appear only once. The sample was also reused in another study, on T cells of mothers and their children.

Sequencing input: blood. The origin of the receptors is a woman aged 35 to 49 in good health.

Notes on this clonotype: A read error may produce the germline difference seen at one junction end. CDR3 sequence (DNA): TGTGCCAACAGTGTACAGGGAGCGACCTACAATGAGCAGTTCTTC. This sequence encodes CANSVQGATYNEQFF. The rearrangement joins TRBV6-1 to TRBJ2-1; possibly TRBD1 for D (6 bases). CDR1 is MNHNS, CDR2 SASEGT, per germline. The CDR3 totals 15 residues.

V gene TRBV4-3 combines with J gene TRBJ2-7; 12 positions match TRBD2. This CDR3 spans 17 amino acids. Trimming took 0 bases from V and 7 from J; bases not matched to a gene: 10. In germline, CDR1 is LGHNA, CDR2 YSLEER. CDR3 sequence: CASSQDSWTSGVYEQYF. The CDR3 DNA is TGCGCCAGCAGCCAAGATAGTTGGACTAGCGGGGTGTATGAGCAGTACTTC.

This clonotype was observed a handful of times. This sequence joins TRBV4-1 and TRBJ1-4, with no clear D. The CDR3 has 15 amino acids. Looked up from germline, CDR1 is MGHRA and CDR2 is YSYEKL. V shed 0 bases and J shed 5 bases, with 10 bases lying between them. The CDR3 loop is CASSQESSPNEKLFF. The CDR3 region has the DNA TGCGCCAGCAGCCAAGAGTCCAGCCCGAATGAAAAACTGTTTTTT.

This clonotype was observed a handful of times. The chain has TRBV5-4 and TRBJ1-2; D is undetermined. The CDR3 is 12 amino acids. With 0 bases removed from V and 6 bases from J, the gap between germline ends came to 6 bases. Per the germline V gene, CDR1 is SGHNT and CDR2 is YYREEE (reference sequence). The CDR3 nucleotides read TGTGCCAGCAGCTTGGAGGGAAATGGCTACACCTTC. It is translated as CASSLEGNGYTF. The full variable domain, rest sourced from reference TRBV5-4 and TRBJ1-2, is ETGVTQSPTHLIKTRGQQVTLRCSSQSGHNTVSWYQQALGQGPQFIFQYYREEENGRGNFPPRFSGLQFPNYSSELNVNALELDDSALYLCASSLEGNGYTFGSGTRLTVV.

About this clonotype: At one end, the junction sequence differs from germline, possibly due to a read error. The genes are TRBV29-1 and TRBJ2-1, with D uncertain. There are 11 residues in the CDR3. CDR1 is SQVTM and CDR2 is ANQGSEA in the germline V gene. The CDR3 bases are TGCAGCGTTGAGTACTATCGTGAGCAATTCTTC. Its translation is CSVEYYREQFF.

This clonotype was observed a handful of times. The V gene is TRBV9, the J gene TRBJ2-3; 7 bases agree with TRBD2. Trimming at V came to 4 bases and at J to 2 bases, leaving 10 bases not matched to a gene. From germline, CDR1 is SGDLS and CDR2 YYNGEE. The length of the CDR3 is 16 residues. DNA of the CDR3: TGTGCCAGCAGCCCTTACGTAGCGGGCATCACAGATACGCAGTATTTT. Amino acids: CASSPYVAGITDTQYF.

The chain links TRBV4-1 to TRBJ1-1; D remains ambiguous. The V gene lost 0 bases and the J gene lost 6 bases, with 17 bases spanning the gap. This CDR3 has 16 amino acids. The germline V gene has CDR1 MGHRA and CDR2 YSYEKL. CDR3 DNA: TGCGCCAGCAGCCAAGAAGCCCCTGGGATGAGGGCTGAAGCTTTCTTT. Translation: CASSQEAPGMRAEAFF.

This chain connects TRBV12-3 or TRBV12-4 to TRBJ2-7; D possibly corresponds to TRBD1 (6 bases). Trimming stripped 3 bases from V and 3 bases from J, with 9 bases between. CDR3 length: 13 amino acids. The CDR3 sequence: CASSLKGVYEQYF. CDR3 DNA: TGTGCCAGCAGTTTGAAGGGGGTCTACGAGCAGTACTTC.

As regards this clonotype: This sequence may be a read error, since a much larger clone differs from it by one base. V and J are TRBV7-2 and TRBJ2-4; TRBD2 matches at 14 bases. Germline trimming cut 5 bases from V and 13 bases from J; bases unmatched to any gene: 19. In germline, CDR1 is SGHTA, CDR2 FQGNSA. This CDR3 comprises 18 residues. The CDR3 region has the DNA TGTGCCAGCAGCCCCCCTCAAGGGACTAGCGGGGGTTACAATGAGCAGTACTTC. Encoded protein: CASSPPQGTSGGYNEQYF.

This clonotype was found a few times. This chain joins TRBV15 and TRBJ2-1; a weak D match, TRBD1 (6 bases). The germline gives CDR1 LNHNV, CDR2 YYDKDF (reference sequence). The CDR3 is 12 residues long. Trimming removed 8 bases at V and 8 bases at J, with 13 bases between. CDR3 region: CATQGMVDEQFF. The CDR3 coding sequence is TGTGCCACCCAGGGGATGGTGGATGAGCAGTTCTTC.

The genes are TRBV7-6 and TRBJ2-7; D unresolved. Germline V gene data show CDR1 as SGHVS and CDR2 as FNYEAQ. Trimming pared 2 bases from V and 5 bases from J, leaving 13 bases between. The CDR3 extends over 14 amino acids. Written as DNA, the CDR3 is TGTGCCAGCAGCTTACGTCCGGGTAAGGACGAGCAGTACTTC. This codes for CASSLRPGKDEQYF.

This clonotype was recorded only once. The chain has TRBV4-1 and TRBJ1-2, with 8 bases identical to TRBD1. The CDR3 has 15 amino acids. From germline, CDR1 is MGHRA and CDR2 YSYEKL. V shed 5 bases, J shed 8 bases, and the junction held 13 bases outside the gene matches. DNA for the CDR3: TGCGCCAGCAGCGGGGACAGTCAGGGGGCACGGGGCTACACCTTC. It encodes CASSGDSQGARGYTF.

The V call is TRBV7-2, the J call TRBJ1-2, with 8 bases aligning to TRBD1. The V segment lost 5 bases and the J segment 5 bases; nucleotides outside the gene matches: 10. Germline-derived CDR1 and CDR2 are SGHTA and FQGNSA. The CDR3 is made up of 15 amino acids. The CDR3 protein is CASSRGQGAGYGYTF. The CDR3 region has the DNA TGTGCCAGCAGCCGCGGCCAGGGGGCGGGATATGGCTACACCTTC.

V gene TRBV6-5 combines with J gene TRBJ1-6; D is perhaps TRBD1 (5 bases). The ends were cut back, 6 bases at V and 10 bases at J, with 16 bases in the middle. The CDR3 runs to 14 residues. Looked up from germline, CDR1 is MNHEY and CDR2 is SVGAGI. The CDR3: CASRPGNGASPLHF. The CDR3 bases are TGTGCCAGCAGGCCAGGAAACGGGGCCTCACCCCTCCACTTT.

This clonotype was counted only a few times. The chain carries TRBV12-3 or TRBV12-4 and TRBJ1-2, with D perhaps matching TRBD1 (5 bases). There are 16 residues in the CDR3. Trimming removed 5 bases from V and 8 bases from J, with 24 bases in between. CDR3 nucleotide sequence: TGTGCCAGCAGTGGGGCCCGGACGGGAATCTTGGGGGGCTACACCTTC. Its protein product is CASSGARTGILGGYTF.

The CDR3 sequence is CASRPTSGSTDTQYF. CDR3 sequence (DNA): TGCGCCAGCAGGCCGACTAGCGGGAGTACAGATACGCAGTATTTT. The V gene is TRBV5-1, the J gene TRBJ2-3, with TRBD2 identical over 12 bases. The germline CDR1 and CDR2 sequences are SGHRS and YFSETQ. J was trimmed by 3 bases and V by 5 bases; bases with no gene match: 4. The CDR3 is 15 residues long.

A few counts support this clonotype. Being one base from a much bigger clone, this may be a read error. The chain carries TRBV4-1 and TRBJ1-2; 7 nucleotides line up with TRBD1. J lost 7 bases, V lost 0 bases, and 8 bases had no gene match. Germline loops: CDR1 MGHRA, CDR2 YSYEKL. The CDR3 has 15 amino acids. CDR3 in amino acids: CASSQDSEGACGYTF. The CDR3 DNA follows: TGCGCCAGCAGCCAAGATTCCGAGGGGGCGTGTGGCTACACCTTC.

The V call is TRBV28, the J call TRBJ2-3, with D perhaps being TRBD1 or TRBD2 (5 bases each). V lost 6 bases and J lost 9, with 10 bases in between. This CDR3 comprises 11 residues. In germline, CDR1 is MDHEN, CDR2 SYDVKM. The CDR3, as DNA: TGTGCCAGCAGCTACCGGGGCACGCAGTATTTT. Translating gives CASSYRGTQYF.

Turning to this clonotype: The germline gene is not matched at one end of the junction; a read error may be the cause. V usage is TRBV20-1 and J usage is TRBJ2-3, with TRBD1 matching 7 bases. The CDR3 consists of 13 residues. CDR1 and CDR2 from the germline V gene are DFQATT and SNEGSKA (reference sequence). The CDR3 reads CSFAARGQDAQYF. As DNA, the CDR3 is TGCAGCTTTGCAGCGAGGGGGCAAGATGCGCAGTATTTT.

The J gene is TRBJ1-5, the V gene TRBV28, with D possibly TRBD1 on 6 matching bases. V lost 6 bases and J 1 base, leaving 16 bases between the germline ends. The CDR3 is made up of 16 amino acids. From germline, CDR1 is MDHEN and CDR2 SYDVKM. The CDR3 region has the DNA TGTGCCAGCAGACCCCCCGGGGGGCGAAGCAATCAGCCCCAGCATTTT. Its protein product is CASRPPGGRSNQPQHF.

This clonotype was observed once. This could be a read error, since a much larger clone is one nucleotide away. DNA of the CDR3: TGCGCCAGCAGCTTGTACCAAAAAACCTACAGTGAGCAGTTCTTC. This gives the protein CASSLYQKTYSEQFF. V usage is TRBV5-1 and J usage is TRBJ2-1, with D hard to call. Looked up from germline, CDR1 is SGHRS and CDR2 is YFSETQ. CDR3 length: 15 amino acids.

This clonotype has ten or more counts. CDR3 DNA: TGTGCCAGCAGCGTAGGCGCCGGGACTAGTTACAATGAGCAGTTCTTC. Translated, it gives CASSVGAGTSYNEQFF. The chain uses TRBV9 and TRBJ2-1, with TRBD2 identical over 8 bases. The CDR3 has 16 amino acids. J was trimmed by 4 bases and V by 0 bases; bases with no gene match: 6. Germline CDR1 is SGDLS and CDR2 is YYNGEE.

In this sample, this clonotype turned up many times. The J gene is TRBJ2-3, the V gene TRBV11-2; 9 bases fit TRBD1. V dropped 1 base and J dropped 7; count of bases not matched to a gene: 15. This CDR3 is 18 amino acids long. CDR1 is SGHAT, CDR2 FQNNGV, per germline. The CDR3 DNA follows: TGTGCCAGCAGCTTAGGTTTCCGGGGACAGGGCCCTCAGAATACGCAGTATTTT. As protein: CASSLGFRGQGPQNTQYF.

Points on this clonotype: Mismatch with germline at one junction end may stem from a read error. The rearrangement joins TRBV12-3 or TRBV12-4 to TRBJ1-6; TRBD1 aligns across 8 bases. This CDR3 has 14 amino acids. For the CDR3, the DNA is TGTGCCAGCAGACAGGGGGTATGGGATTCACCCCCCCACTTT. It specifies CASRQGVWDSPPHF.

This clonotype turned up a few times. The chain recombines TRBV7-2 with TRBJ2-4; 7 nucleotides line up with TRBD1. With the DNA end fitting TRBJ2-5 better, the J assignment may be wrong. The CDR3 contains 15 residues. The germline CDR1 and CDR2 sequences are SGHTA and FQGNSA. The CDR3 spells CASSSRTGLSKTQYF. CDR3 coding DNA: TGTGCCAGCAGCTCCAGGACAGGATTATCGAAGACCCAGTACTTC.

The rearrangement joins TRBV6-6 to TRBJ1-5; TRBD1 agrees at 7 bases. V gave up 6 bases and J gave up 8 bases; unmatched junction bases: 19. CDR1 MNHNY and CDR2 SVGAGI come from the germline V gene (reference sequence). This CDR3 spans 17 amino acids. The CDR3 loop is CASSLRTGWDLFEPQHF. DNA for the CDR3: TGTGCCAGCAGCCTTCGGACAGGATGGGATCTTTTTGAGCCCCAGCATTTT.

This clonotype was seen many times. V gene TRBV5-1 combines with J gene TRBJ2-7, with 8 bases fitting TRBD2. Germline V gives CDR1 SGHRS, CDR2 YFSETQ. The CDR3 has 14 residues. V lost 4 bases, J lost 3 bases, and 6 bases stayed unmatched. This CDR3 is CASSRGGSLYEQYF. The CDR3 bases are TGCGCCAGCAGCCGGGGGGGTAGTCTCTACGAGCAGTACTTC.

In regard to this clonotype: This could be a read error, since a much larger clone is one nucleotide away. V and J are TRBV4-3 and TRBJ2-7; D unclear. The germline V gene encodes CDR1 LGHNA and CDR2 YSLEER. The CDR3 spans 13 residues. This chain's CDR3 is CASSQDYPYEQDF. CDR3 bases: TGCGCCAGCAGCCAAGATTACCCCTACGAGCAGGACTTC.

The chain joins TRBV6-6 to TRBJ1-4; D gene unclear. In germline, CDR1 is MNHNY, CDR2 SVGAGI (reference sequence). V was shortened by 5 bases and J by 10 bases, with 20 bases between the two germline ends. This CDR3 has 15 residues. CDR3 residues: CASSPLGLTPLKLFF. DNA for the CDR3: TGTGCCAGCAGTCCCCTCGGCCTTACGCCCTTAAAACTGTTTTTT.

The chain is built from TRBV7-2 and TRBJ1-6, with D hard to call. Trimming removed 5 bases at V and 8 bases at J, with 16 bases between. The CDR3 is 15 residues long. CDR1 is SGHTA and CDR2 is FQGNSA in the germline V gene. The CDR3 here is CASSHGSGLDSPLHF. CDR3 in DNA: TGTGCCAGCAGCCACGGGAGTGGTTTGGATTCACCCCTCCACTTT.